Listed below are T cell receptor beta chains from one sample, sequenced in a study of regulatory T cells in long-lasting Graves disease. MiXCR, applied by TCRdb to the multiplex PCR reads, yields one record per CDR3 protein. Of 310,000 or so distinct CDR3 sequences listed, 20% are singletons. The specimen comprised peripheral blood mononuclear cells (PBMCs), sampled when the disease was refractory, from a patient treated with antithyroid drugs. All receptors derive from a female donor with Graves disease. CDR3s include the opening cysteine and the closing phenylalanine or tryptophan. The order of the fields is clone size, D gene, V gene, J gene, CDR3 DNA, CDR3 protein. D genes are given only for firm matches. Clone size appears in some rows only: once, few, many, or a class for an expanded clone.

clone size: many
D gene: TRBD1
V gene: TRBV6-5
J gene: TRBJ1-2
CDR3 DNA: TGTGCCAGCAGTTATTCCGGACAGGGCTATGGCTACACCTTC
CDR3 protein: CASSYSGQGYGYTF

clone size: -
D gene: TRBD2
V gene: TRBV29-1
J gene: TRBJ2-7
CDR3 DNA: TGCAGCGTTGAAACCACCTCGGGCGGGACGGGAGGGGCCTACGAGCAGTACTTC
CDR3 protein: CSVETTSGGTGGAYEQYF

clone size: many
D gene: TRBD1
V gene: TRBV7-9
J gene: TRBJ2-5
CDR3 DNA: TGTGCCAGCAGCCTAACACAGGGGCAAGAGACCCAGTACTTC
CDR3 protein: CASSLTQGQETQYF

clone size: few
D gene: -
V gene: TRBV7-2
J gene: TRBJ2-1
CDR3 DNA: TGTGCCAGCAGCCTCTCATATGACGGGCAGTTCTTC
CDR3 protein: CASSLSYDGQFF

clone size: -
D gene: -
V gene: TRBV27
J gene: TRBJ2-5
CDR3 DNA: TGTGCCAGCAGTTTACAGAACTCGGAGACCCAGTACTTC
CDR3 protein: CASSLQNSETQYF

clone size: many
D gene: TRBD1
V gene: TRBV28
J gene: TRBJ1-5
CDR3 DNA: TGTGCCAGCAGTTTATGGGTTGGACAGGGTGGCAATCAGCCCCAGCATTTT
CDR3 protein: CASSLWVGQGGNQPQHF

clone size: -
D gene: -
V gene: TRBV7-2
J gene: TRBJ1-2
CDR3 DNA: TGTGCCAGCAGCCCTCAGTCCCTACCCCAGGGGAGATATGGCTACACCTTC
CDR3 protein: CASSPQSLPQGRYGYTF

clone size: many
D gene: -
V gene: TRBV7-9
J gene: TRBJ1-1
CDR3 DNA: TGTGCCAGCAGCTTAGTTTTAGGACGCCTGAACACTGAAGCTTTCTTT
CDR3 protein: CASSLVLGRLNTEAFF

clone size: few
D gene: TRBD1
V gene: TRBV10-1
J gene: TRBJ2-7
CDR3 DNA: TGCGCCATTGTGGACAGGGGGGGTTTCGAGCAGTACTTC
CDR3 protein: CAIVDRGGFEQYF

clone size: few
D gene: TRBD1
V gene: TRBV4-1
J gene: TRBJ1-2
CDR3 DNA: TGCGCCAGCAGCCAAGATAAGGGGGCGTATAACTATGGCTACACCTTC
CDR3 protein: CASSQDKGAYNYGYTF

clone size: few
D gene: -
V gene: TRBV7-9
J gene: TRBJ2-7
CDR3 DNA: TGTGCCAGCAGCTCCAATACTCACTCCTACGAGCAGTACTTC
CDR3 protein: CASSSNTHSYEQYF

clone size: few
D gene: -
V gene: TRBV27
J gene: TRBJ1-2
CDR3 DNA: TGTGCCAGCAGCACAAATGGATATGGCTACACCTTC
CDR3 protein: CASSTNGYGYTF

clone size: -
D gene: -
V gene: TRBV4-1
J gene: TRBJ1-5
CDR3 DNA: TGCGCCAGCAACCCCGATACGGTATATAGCAATCAGCCCCAGCATTTT
CDR3 protein: CASNPDTVYSNQPQHF

clone size: -
D gene: -
V gene: TRBV6-1
J gene: TRBJ2-7
CDR3 DNA: TGTGCCGGCAGCGAACAGGGAATGGTAGCCGAGCAGTACTTC
CDR3 protein: CAGSEQGMVAEQYF

clone size: many
D gene: TRBD1
V gene: TRBV20-1
J gene: TRBJ1-5
CDR3 DNA: TGCAGTGCTAGAGGGACAGGAAGGATCCTTAGCAATCAGCCCCAGCATTTT
CDR3 protein: CSARGTGRILSNQPQHF

clone size: -
D gene: -
V gene: TRBV27
J gene: TRBJ1-1
CDR3 DNA: TGTGCCAGCAGTCCAGTGCAATGGGAGGCCACTGAAGCTTTCTTT
CDR3 protein: CASSPVQWEATEAFF

clone size: few
D gene: -
V gene: TRBV28
J gene: TRBJ2-7
CDR3 DNA: TGTGCCAGCAGTCTATACAGGTATTGCGAGCAGTACTTC
CDR3 protein: CASSLYRYCEQYF

clone size: many
D gene: TRBD1
V gene: TRBV19
J gene: TRBJ1-6
CDR3 DNA: TGTGCCAGTAGTACGGGACAGGCAAGATCACCCCTCCACTTT
CDR3 protein: CASSTGQARSPLHF

clone size: many
D gene: -
V gene: TRBV7-9
J gene: TRBJ1-1
CDR3 DNA: TGTGCCAGCAGCTTCGGCCGTATGAACACTGAAGCTTTCTTT
CDR3 protein: CASSFGRMNTEAFF

clone size: few
D gene: -
V gene: TRBV19
J gene: TRBJ1-4
CDR3 DNA: TGTGCCAGTAGTATAGCCAGGGGAACGCGTCGCGATGAAAAACTGTTTTTT
CDR3 protein: CASSIARGTRRDEKLFF

clone size: few
D gene: -
V gene: TRBV10-3
J gene: TRBJ1-2
CDR3 DNA: TGTGCCATCAGTGAGGGGGGCAGAGTGGCTAACTATGGCTACACCTTC
CDR3 protein: CAISEGGRVANYGYTF

clone size: -
D gene: -
V gene: TRBV7-3
J gene: TRBJ1-1
CDR3 DNA: TGTGCCAGCAGCCTATATATGGACACTGAAGCTTTCTTT
CDR3 protein: CASSLYMDTEAFF

clone size: many
D gene: -
V gene: TRBV5-5
J gene: TRBJ1-4
CDR3 DNA: TGTGCCAGCAGCCAATATCTCTCCCAACCGACAGGTGAAAAACTGTTTTTT
CDR3 protein: CASSQYLSQPTGEKLFF

clone size: -
D gene: TRBD1
V gene: TRBV6-2/TRBV6-3
J gene: TRBJ1-5
CDR3 DNA: TGTGCCAGCAGGGGACAGTCCTCCCCGAATCAGCCCCAGCATTTT
CDR3 protein: CASRGQSSPNQPQHF

clone size: few
D gene: TRBD1
V gene: TRBV20-1
J gene: TRBJ1-5
CDR3 DNA: TGCAGTGCTACTACAGGGGTGGGCAATCAGCCCCAGCATTTT
CDR3 protein: CSATTGVGNQPQHF